This T cell receptor beta chain was documented in a study of neoadjuvant anti-PD-1 for oral cavity cancer. In the study overall: Patients without progression got a fourth dose around day 43.

As regards this clone: Sequence at one end of the junction differs from germline and may be a read error.

CDR1 and CDR2 from the germline V gene are MDHEN and SYDVKM. The CDR3 is made up of 13 amino acids. These newly diagnosed stage II-IVA oral cavity squamous cell carcinoma patients had no prior systemic or radiation treatment. These oral cavity squamous cell carcinomas were HPV-negative and locally advanced. This table comes from immunoSEQ multiplex PCR, and its TCRdb copy is limited to in-frame clones, with some not included. There are more than 7,000 clones in the sample; roughly 50% occur only once, and about 11% lies in the top ten. Sequences were derived from tumor tissue, sampled before nivolumab (anti-PD-1) treatment. This sequence was found in a person aged 35-79 years with oral cavity squamous cell carcinoma. The chain couples TRBV28 to TRBJ1-3, with no clear D. The CDR3 coding sequence is TGTGCCAGCGGTGACTCGACTGGGAACACCATATATTTT. Its protein product is CASGDSTGNTIYF.